This T cell receptor (beta chain) was captured in a study of PD-L1 blockade in urothelial cancer. Study-wide results and caveats: Durable-benefit patients had greater expansion of tumor-associated blood clones at 3 weeks.

Time point meaning: pretreatment peripheral blood. Each patient presented with locally advanced or metastatic urothelial carcinoma. All patients handed over anywhere from 1 to 8 samples, pretreatment and on-treatment. The table came from immunoSEQ multiplex PCR; TCRdb's copy has only in-frame clones and leaves some out. The repertoire consists of more than 50,000 clones, with under 90% occurring once and the leading ten covering about 2.9%. This CDR3 is 17 amino acids long. CDR1 SGHTA and CDR2 FQGNSA come from the germline V gene. The V and J ends lost 0 bases and 0 bases respectively, with 12 bases between them. In regard to this clone: Its antigen remains unknown.

The sample here was PBMCs, taken around atezolizumab (anti-PD-L1) treatment. This clonotype originated in a man between 65 and 85 years old with urothelial cancer. The chain uses TRBV7-2 and TRBJ2-1, with a weak D call TRBD2 (5 bases). The CDR3 sequence is CASSLAPSRGSYNEQFF. CDR3 nucleotides: TGTGCCAGCAGCTTAGCCCCTAGTCGGGGCTCCTACAATGAGCAGTTCTTC.